Detailed here is one TCR beta chain. Its antigen is unknown. This entry is derived from a study of OX40 agonist ivuxolimab in advanced cancers. Turning to the study itself: Ivuxolimab was delivered to patients intravenously every 2 weeks at doses spanning 0.01 to 10 mg/kg. Subjects had a mean age of around 63 years, with a range of about 23 to 79; more than 75% were male. Study outcomes and limitations: Among the least clonally expanded were partial responders at 0.1-3.0 mg/kg.

Assay: immunoSEQ multiplex PCR; the TCRdb copy retains only in-frame clones and omits some. The sample has 55,000 or so clones, roughly 86% seen once; the top ten hold approximately 7.2%. The CDR3 is made up of 15 amino acids. CDR1 and CDR2 from the germline V gene are LNHDA and SQIVND (reference sequence). The V gene lost 5 bases and the J gene lost 1 base, with 14 bases spanning the gap. The sequence was collected from an adult with an advanced solid tumor such as melanoma, head and neck, liver or kidney cancer. The chain employs TRBV19 and TRBJ1-2; no definite D call. The sample in question was CD4+ or CD8+ T cells sorted from blood, obtained in a trial of the OX40 agonist ivuxolimab. The CDR3 region is CASSPRGFFNYGYTF. As DNA, the CDR3 is TGTGCCAGTAGTCCTCGCGGGTTTTTTAACTATGGCTACACCTTC.